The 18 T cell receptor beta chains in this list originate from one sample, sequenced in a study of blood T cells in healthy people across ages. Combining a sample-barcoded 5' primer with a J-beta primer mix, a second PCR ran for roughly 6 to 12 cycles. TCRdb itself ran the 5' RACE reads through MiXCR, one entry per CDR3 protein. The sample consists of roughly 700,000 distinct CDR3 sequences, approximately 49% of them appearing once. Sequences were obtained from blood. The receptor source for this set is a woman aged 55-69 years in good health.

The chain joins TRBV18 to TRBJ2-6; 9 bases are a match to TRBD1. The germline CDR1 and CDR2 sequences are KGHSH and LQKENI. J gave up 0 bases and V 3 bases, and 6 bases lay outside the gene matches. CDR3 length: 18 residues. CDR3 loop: CASSPPGQGSSGANVLTF. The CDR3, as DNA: TGTGCCAGCTCACCGCCCGGACAGGGGAGCTCTGGGGCCAACGTCCTGACTTTC.

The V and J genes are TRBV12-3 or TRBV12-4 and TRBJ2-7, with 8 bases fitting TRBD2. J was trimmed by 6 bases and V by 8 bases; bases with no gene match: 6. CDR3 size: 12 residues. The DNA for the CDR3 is TGTGCCAGCCGGGGACTAGAGTTCGAGCAGTACTTC. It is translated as CASRGLEFEQYF.

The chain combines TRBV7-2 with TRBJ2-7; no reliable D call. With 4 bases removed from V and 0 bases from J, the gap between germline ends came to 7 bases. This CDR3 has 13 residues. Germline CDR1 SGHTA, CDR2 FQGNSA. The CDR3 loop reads CASSSQVSYEQYF. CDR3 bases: TGTGCCAGCAGCTCCCAGGTCTCCTACGAGCAGTACTTC.

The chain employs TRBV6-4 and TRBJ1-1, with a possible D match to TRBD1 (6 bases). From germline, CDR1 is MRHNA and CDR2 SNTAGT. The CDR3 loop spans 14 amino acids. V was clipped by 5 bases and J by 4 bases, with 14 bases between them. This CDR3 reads CASSPDRSSTEAFF. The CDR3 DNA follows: TGTGCCAGCAGTCCCGACAGGAGCTCCACTGAAGCTTTCTTT.

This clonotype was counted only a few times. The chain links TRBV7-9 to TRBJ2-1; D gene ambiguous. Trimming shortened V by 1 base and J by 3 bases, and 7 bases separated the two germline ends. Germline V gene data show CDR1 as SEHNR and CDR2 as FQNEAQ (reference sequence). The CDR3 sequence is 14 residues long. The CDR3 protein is CASSLGSGYNEQFF. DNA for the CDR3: TGTGCCAGCAGCTTAGGGTCGGGCTACAATGAGCAGTTCTTC.

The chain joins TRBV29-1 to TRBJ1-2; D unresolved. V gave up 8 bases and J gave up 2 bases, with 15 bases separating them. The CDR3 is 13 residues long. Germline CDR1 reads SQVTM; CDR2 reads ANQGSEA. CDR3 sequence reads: CSLGAPGNYGYTF. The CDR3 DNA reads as TGCAGCCTAGGTGCGCCGGGGAACTATGGCTACACCTTC.

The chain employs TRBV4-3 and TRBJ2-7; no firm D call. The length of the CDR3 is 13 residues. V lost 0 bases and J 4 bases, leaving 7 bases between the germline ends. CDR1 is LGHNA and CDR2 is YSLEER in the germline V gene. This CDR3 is CASSQEIGYEQYF. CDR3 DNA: TGCGCCAGCAGCCAAGAAATCGGGTACGAGCAGTACTTC.

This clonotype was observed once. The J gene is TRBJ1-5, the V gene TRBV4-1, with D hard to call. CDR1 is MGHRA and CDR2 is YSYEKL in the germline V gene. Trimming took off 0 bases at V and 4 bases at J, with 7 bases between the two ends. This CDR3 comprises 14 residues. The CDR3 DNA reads TGCGCCAGCAGCCAAGAGCTAAGGAATCAGCCCCAGCATTTT. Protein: CASSQELRNQPQHF.

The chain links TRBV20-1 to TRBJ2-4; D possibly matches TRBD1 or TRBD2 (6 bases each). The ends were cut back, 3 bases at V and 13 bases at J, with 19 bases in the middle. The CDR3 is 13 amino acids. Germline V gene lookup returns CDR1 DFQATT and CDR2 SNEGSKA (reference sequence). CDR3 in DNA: TGCAGTGCTAGGGAGGGGGTAGCGAGGGAGCAGTACTTC. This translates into CSAREGVAREQYF.

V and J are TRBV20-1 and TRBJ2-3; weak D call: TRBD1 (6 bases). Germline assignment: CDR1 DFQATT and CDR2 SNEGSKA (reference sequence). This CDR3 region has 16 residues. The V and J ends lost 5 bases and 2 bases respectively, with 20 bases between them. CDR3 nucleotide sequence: TGCAGTGCTCCAACCTCCCGGGACACTATCACAGATACGCAGTATTTT. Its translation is CSAPTSRDTITDTQYF.

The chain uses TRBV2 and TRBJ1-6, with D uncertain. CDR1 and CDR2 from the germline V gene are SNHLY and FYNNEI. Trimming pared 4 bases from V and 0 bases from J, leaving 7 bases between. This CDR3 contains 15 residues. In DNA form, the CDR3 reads TGTGCCAGCAGTGGGGTGAGCTCCTATAATTCACCCCTCCACTTT. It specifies CASSGVSSYNSPLHF.

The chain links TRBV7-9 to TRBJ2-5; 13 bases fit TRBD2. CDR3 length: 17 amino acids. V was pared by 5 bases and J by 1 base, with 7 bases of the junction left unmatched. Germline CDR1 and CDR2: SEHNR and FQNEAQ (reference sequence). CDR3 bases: TGTGCCAGCAGCCCGGGGACTAGCGGGACCCTCCAAGAGACCCAGTACTTC. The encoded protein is CASSPGTSGTLQETQYF.

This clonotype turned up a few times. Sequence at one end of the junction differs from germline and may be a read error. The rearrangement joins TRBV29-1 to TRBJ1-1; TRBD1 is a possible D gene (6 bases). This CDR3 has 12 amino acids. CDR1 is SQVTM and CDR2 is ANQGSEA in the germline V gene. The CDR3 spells CSVVRGDTEAFF. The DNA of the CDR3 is TGCAGCGTTGTTAGGGGGGACACTGAGGCTTTCTTT. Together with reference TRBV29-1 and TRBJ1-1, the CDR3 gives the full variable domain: SAVISQKPSRDICQRGTSLTIQCQVDSQVTMMFWYRQQPGQSLTLIATANQGSEATYESGFVIDKFPISRPNLTFSTLTVSNMSPEDSSIYLCSVVRGDTEAFFGQGTRLTVV.

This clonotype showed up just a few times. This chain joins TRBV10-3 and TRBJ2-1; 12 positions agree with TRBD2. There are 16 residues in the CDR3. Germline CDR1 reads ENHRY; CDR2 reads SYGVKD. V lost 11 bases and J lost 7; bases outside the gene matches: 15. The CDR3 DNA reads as TGTGCCTCGAGGGGGGGAACTAGCGGGAGGACGAATGAGCAGTTCTTC. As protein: CASRGGTSGRTNEQFF.

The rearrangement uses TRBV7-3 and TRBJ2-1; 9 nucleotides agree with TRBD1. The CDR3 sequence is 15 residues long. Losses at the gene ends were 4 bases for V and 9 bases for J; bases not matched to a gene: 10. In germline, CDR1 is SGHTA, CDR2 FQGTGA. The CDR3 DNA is TGTGCCAGCAGCTCTTACGGGACAGGGAGTCTTGAGCAGTTCTTC. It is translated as CASSSYGTGSLEQFF.

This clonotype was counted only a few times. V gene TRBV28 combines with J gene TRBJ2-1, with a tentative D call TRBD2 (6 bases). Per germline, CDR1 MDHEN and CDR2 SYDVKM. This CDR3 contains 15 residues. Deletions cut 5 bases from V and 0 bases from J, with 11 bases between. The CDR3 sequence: CASSVGLHSYNEQFF. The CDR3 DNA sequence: TGTGCCAGCAGTGTCGGACTACACTCCTACAATGAGCAGTTCTTC.

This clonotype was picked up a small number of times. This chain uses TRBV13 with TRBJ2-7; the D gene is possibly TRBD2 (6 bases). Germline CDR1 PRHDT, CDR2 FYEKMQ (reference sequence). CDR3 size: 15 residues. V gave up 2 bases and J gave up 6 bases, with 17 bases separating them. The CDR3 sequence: CASSLNGYVGGEQYF. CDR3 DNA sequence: TGTGCCAGCAGCTTAAACGGGTATGTGGGAGGCGAGCAGTACTTC.

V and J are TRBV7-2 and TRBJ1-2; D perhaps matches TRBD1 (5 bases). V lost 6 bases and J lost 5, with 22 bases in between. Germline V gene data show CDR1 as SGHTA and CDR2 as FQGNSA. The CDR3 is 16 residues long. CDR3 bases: TGTGCCAGCAGTTCAGGGATGGGGGATTTTGGGTATGGCTACACCTTC. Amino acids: CASSSGMGDFGYGYTF.